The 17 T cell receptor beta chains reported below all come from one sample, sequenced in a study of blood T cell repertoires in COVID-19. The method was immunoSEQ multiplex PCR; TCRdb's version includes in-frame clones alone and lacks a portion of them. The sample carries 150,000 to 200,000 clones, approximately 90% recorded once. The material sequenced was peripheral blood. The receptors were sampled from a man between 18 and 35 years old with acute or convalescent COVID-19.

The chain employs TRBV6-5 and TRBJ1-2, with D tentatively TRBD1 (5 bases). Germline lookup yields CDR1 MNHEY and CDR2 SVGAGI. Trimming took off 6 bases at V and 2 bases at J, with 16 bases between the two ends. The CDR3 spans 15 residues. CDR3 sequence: CASRPGHGPNYGYTF. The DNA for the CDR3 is TGTGCCAGCAGACCCGGACATGGGCCAAACTATGGCTACACCTTC.

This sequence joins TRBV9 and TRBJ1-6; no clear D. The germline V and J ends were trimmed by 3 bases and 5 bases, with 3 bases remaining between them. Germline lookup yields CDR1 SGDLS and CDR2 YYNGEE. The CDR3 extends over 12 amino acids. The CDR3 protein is CASSDNNSPLHF. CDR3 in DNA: TGTGCCAGCAGCGATAATAATTCACCCCTCCACTTT.

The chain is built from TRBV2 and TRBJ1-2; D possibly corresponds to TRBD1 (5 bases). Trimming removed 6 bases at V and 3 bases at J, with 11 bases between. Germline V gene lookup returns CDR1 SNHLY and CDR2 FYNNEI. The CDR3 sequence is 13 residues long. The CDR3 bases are TGTGCCAGCAGGGCCCAGGGTGACTATGGCTACACCTTC. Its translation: CASRAQGDYGYTF. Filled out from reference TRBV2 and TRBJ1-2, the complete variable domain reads EPEVTQTPSHQVTQMGQEVILRCVPISNHLYFYWYRQILGQKVEFLVSFYNNEISEKSEIFDDQFSVERPDGSNFTLKIRSTKLEDSAMYFCASRAQGDYGYTFGSGTRLTVV.

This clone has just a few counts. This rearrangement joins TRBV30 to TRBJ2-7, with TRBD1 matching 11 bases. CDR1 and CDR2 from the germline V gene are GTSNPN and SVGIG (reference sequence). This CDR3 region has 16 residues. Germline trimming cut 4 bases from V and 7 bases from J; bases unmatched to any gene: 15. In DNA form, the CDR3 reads TGTGCCTGGAACCCCAGTTGGACAGGGGGCTTAGGGGAGCAGTACTTC. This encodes CAWNPSWTGGLGEQYF.

CDR3: CASSVGNSGGDETQYF. Written as DNA, the CDR3 is TGTGCCAGCAGCGTAGGTAATAGCGGGGGGGACGAGACCCAGTACTTC. The chain combines TRBV9 with TRBJ2-5, with TRBD2 identical over 11 bases. Unmatched junction bases numbered 6, after V lost 0 bases and J lost 5 bases. The germline CDR1 and CDR2 sequences are SGDLS and YYNGEE. The CDR3 sequence is 16 residues long. The entire variable domain, with the rest obtained from reference TRBV9 and TRBJ2-5, is as follows: DSGVTQTPKHLITATGQRVTLRCSPRSGDLSVYWYQQSLDQGLQFLIQYYNGEERAKGNILERFSAQQFPDLHSELNLSSLELGDSALYFCASSVGNSGGDETQYFGPGTRLLVL.

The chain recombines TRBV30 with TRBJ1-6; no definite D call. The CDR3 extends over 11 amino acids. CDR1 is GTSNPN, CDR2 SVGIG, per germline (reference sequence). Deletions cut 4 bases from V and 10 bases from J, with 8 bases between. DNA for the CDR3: TGTGCCTGGACCTTTGAGTCACCCCTCCACTTT. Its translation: CAWTFESPLHF.

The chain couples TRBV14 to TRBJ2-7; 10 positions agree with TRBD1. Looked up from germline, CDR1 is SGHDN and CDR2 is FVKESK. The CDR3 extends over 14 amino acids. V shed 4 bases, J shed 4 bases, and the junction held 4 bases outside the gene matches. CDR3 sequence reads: CASSRDRGFYEQYF. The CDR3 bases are TGTGCCAGCAGCCGGGACAGGGGATTTTACGAGCAGTACTTC.

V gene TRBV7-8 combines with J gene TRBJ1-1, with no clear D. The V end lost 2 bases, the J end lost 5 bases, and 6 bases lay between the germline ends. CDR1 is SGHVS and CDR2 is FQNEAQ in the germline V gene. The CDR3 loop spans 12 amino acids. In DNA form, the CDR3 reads TGTGCCAGCAGCTTACCCGGGACTGAAGCTTTCTTT. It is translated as CASSLPGTEAFF.

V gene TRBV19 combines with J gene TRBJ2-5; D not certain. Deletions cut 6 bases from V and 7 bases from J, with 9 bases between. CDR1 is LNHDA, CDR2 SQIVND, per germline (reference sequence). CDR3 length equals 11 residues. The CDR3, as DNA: TGTGCCAGTAGCTTCAGTGGGACCCAGTACTTC. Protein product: CASSFSGTQYF.

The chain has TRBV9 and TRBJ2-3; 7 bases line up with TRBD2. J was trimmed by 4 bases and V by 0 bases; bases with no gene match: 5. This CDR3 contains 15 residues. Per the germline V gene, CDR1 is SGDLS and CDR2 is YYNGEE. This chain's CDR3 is CASSVVGGAPDTQYF. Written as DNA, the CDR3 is TGTGCCAGCAGCGTAGTGGGAGGGGCCCCAGATACGCAGTATTTT.

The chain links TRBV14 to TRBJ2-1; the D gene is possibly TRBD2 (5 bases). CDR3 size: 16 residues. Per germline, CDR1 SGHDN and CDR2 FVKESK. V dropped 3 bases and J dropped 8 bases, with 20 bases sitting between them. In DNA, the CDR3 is TGTGCCAGCAGCCACGGACTGGGCCTTACGAGCGATGAGCAGTTCTTC. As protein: CASSHGLGLTSDEQFF. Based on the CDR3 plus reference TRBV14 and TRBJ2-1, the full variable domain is EAGVTQFPSHSVIEKGQTVTLRCDPISGHDNLYWYRRVMGKEIKFLLHFVKESKQDESGMPNNRFLAERTGGTYSTLKVQPAELEDSGVYFCASSHGLGLTSDEQFFGPGTRLTVL.

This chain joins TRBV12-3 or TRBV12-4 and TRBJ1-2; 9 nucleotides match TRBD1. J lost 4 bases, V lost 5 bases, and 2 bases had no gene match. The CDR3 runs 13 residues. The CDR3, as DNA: TGTGCCAGCAGTAGGGACAGGGTCTATGGCTACACCTTC. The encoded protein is CASSRDRVYGYTF.

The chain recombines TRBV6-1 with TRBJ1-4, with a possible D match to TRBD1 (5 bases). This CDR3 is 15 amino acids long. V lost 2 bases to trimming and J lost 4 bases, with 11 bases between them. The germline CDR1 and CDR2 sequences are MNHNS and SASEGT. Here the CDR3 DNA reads TGTGCCAGCAGTGAATTGGGCAGGGATAATGAAAAACTGTTTTTT. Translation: CASSELGRDNEKLFF.

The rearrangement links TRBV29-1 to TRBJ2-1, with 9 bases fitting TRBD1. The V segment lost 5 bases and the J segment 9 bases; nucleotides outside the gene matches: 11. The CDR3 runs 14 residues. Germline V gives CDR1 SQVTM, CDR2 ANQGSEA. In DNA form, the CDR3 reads TGCAGCGTTACCGGGACAGGGAAGGTCGGTGAGCAGTTCTTC. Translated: CSVTGTGKVGEQFF.

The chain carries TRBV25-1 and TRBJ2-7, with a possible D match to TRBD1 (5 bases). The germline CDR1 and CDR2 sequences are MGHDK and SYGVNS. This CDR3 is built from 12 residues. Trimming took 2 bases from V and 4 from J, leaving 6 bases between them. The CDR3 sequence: CASSEQGYEQYF. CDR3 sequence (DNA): TGTGCCAGCAGTGAACAGGGTTACGAGCAGTACTTC.

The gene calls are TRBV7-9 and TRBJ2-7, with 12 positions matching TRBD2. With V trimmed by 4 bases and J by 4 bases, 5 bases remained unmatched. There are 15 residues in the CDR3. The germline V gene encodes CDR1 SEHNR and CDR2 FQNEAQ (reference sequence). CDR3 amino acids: CASSSTSGGWYEQYF. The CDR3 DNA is TGTGCCAGCAGCTCCACTAGCGGGGGGTGGTACGAGCAGTACTTC.

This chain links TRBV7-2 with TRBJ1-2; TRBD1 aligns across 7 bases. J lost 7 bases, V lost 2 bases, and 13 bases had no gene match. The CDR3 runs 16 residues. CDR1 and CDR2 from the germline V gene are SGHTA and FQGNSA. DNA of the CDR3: TGTGCCAGCAGCTTACGGGTGGGCACAGGGGAGTTTGGCTACACCTTC. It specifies CASSLRVGTGEFGYTF.